This entry lists 18 T cell receptor beta chains sequenced from one sample in a study of Graves' ophthalmopathy and Graves' hyperthyroidism. RNA transcripts were the source from which TCR beta CDR3 regions were amplified. The authors performed first-round RT-PCR with HTBI primers and then a second-round multiplex PCR. TCRdb called the multiplex PCR reads again in MiXCR, with one record for every CDR3 protein. Of about 700,000 distinct CDR3 sequences in the sample, 40% were seen once. The sequenced material came from peripheral blood. The origin of the receptors is an adult man with Graves' ophthalmopathy.

Ten or more counts support this clonotype. The chain is built from TRBV7-9 and TRBJ1-1; D is possibly TRBD1 (5 bases). The CDR3 covers 14 residues. V was shortened by 3 bases and J by 4 bases, with 12 bases between the two germline ends. The germline V gene has CDR1 SEHNR and CDR2 FQNEAQ (reference sequence). The CDR3 here is CASSFGAAGTEAFF. DNA for the CDR3: TGTGCCAGCAGCTTCGGGGCCGCTGGCACTGAAGCTTTCTTT.

This clonotype was counted between two and nine times. One junction end does not reproduce the germline sequence, and a read error may be involved. V gene TRBV10-2 combines with J gene TRBJ1-2; 7 bases are a match to TRBD1. The CDR3 is 14 amino acids. From germline, CDR1 is WSHSY and CDR2 SAAADI. The DNA of the CDR3 is TGTGCCAGCAGTCTAGACAGGGAATCGGGTGGCTACACCTTC. Translating it yields CASSLDRESGGYTF.

V is TRBV20-1 and J is TRBJ2-3; D remains ambiguous. This CDR3 is built from 12 residues. The V end lost 0 bases, the J end lost 6 bases, and 7 bases lay between the germline ends. Germline-derived CDR1 and CDR2 are DFQATT and SNEGSKA (reference sequence). The CDR3 protein is CSARDTGDTQYF. CDR3 nucleotide sequence: TGCAGTGCTAGAGATACGGGCGATACGCAGTATTTT.

In this sample, this clonotype turned up many times. The chain uses TRBV20-1 and TRBJ2-5; D unclear. Trimming cost V 2 bases and J 2 bases, with 6 bases left between them. Germline V gives CDR1 DFQATT, CDR2 SNEGSKA (reference sequence). This CDR3 region has 12 residues. CDR3 residues: CSARSPQETQYF. In DNA form, the CDR3 reads TGCAGTGCTAGATCCCCTCAAGAGACCCAGTACTTC.

This chain uses TRBV29-1 with TRBJ2-7; a possible D gene is TRBD2 (6 bases). The ends were cut back, 1 base at V and 9 bases at J, with 13 bases in the middle. The length of the CDR3 is 12 residues. Per the germline V gene, CDR1 is SQVTM and CDR2 is ANQGSEA. CDR3 in amino acids: CSVEVTGERQYF. The CDR3 bases are TGCAGCGTTGAAGTTACGGGAGAAAGGCAGTACTTC.

The rearrangement links TRBV19 to TRBJ1-2; TRBD1 matches 9 bases. This CDR3 is 14 amino acids long. Germline lookup yields CDR1 LNHDA and CDR2 SQIVND (reference sequence). Trimming removed 6 bases from V and 2 bases from J; junction bases left unmatched: 4. The CDR3 DNA sequence: TGTGCCAGTAGGGGGACAGGGACGAACTATGGCTACACCTTC. Its translation is CASRGTGTNYGYTF.

The rearrangement links TRBV20-1 to TRBJ2-2; no reliable D call. This CDR3 has 15 residues. The germline V gene encodes CDR1 DFQATT and CDR2 SNEGSKA (reference sequence). V gave up 2 bases and J gave up 3 bases, with 13 bases separating them. CDR3 sequence (DNA): TGCAGTGCTAGACCCCGGCAGCGTGACACCGGGGAGCTGTTTTTT. Translating gives CSARPRQRDTGELFF.

This clonotype has at least ten counts. The CDR3 DNA is TGTGCCAGCAGCGTCGGGACAGGGACGAATGGCTACACCTTC. It encodes CASSVGTGTNGYTF. The V gene is TRBV9, the J gene TRBJ1-2; TRBD1 agrees at 9 bases. V shed 2 bases and J 6 bases; nucleotides not matched to a gene: 5. CDR1 and CDR2 (germline): SGDLS, YYNGEE. The CDR3 is 14 residues long. The variable domain in full, with the rest retrieved from reference TRBV9 and TRBJ1-2, is DSGVTQTPKHLITATGQRVTLRCSPRSGDLSVYWYQQSLDQGLQFLIQYYNGEERAKGNILERFSAQQFPDLHSELNLSSLELGDSALYFCASSVGTGTNGYTFGSGTRLTVV.

The sample holds a few counts of this clonotype. The junction and the germline gene differ at one end; a read error may be behind it. The V call is TRBV24-1, the J call TRBJ1-5, with TRBD1 identical over 7 bases. The germline V gene has CDR1 KGHDR and CDR2 SFDVKD. The CDR3 is made up of 14 amino acids. CDR3 in amino acids: CASSPAGQHQPQHF. The CDR3, as DNA: TGTGCCAGCAGTCCCGCGGGACAGCATCAGCCCCAGCATTTT.

Comments on this clonotype: A much larger clone is a single base away; this may be a read error. The J gene is TRBJ1-1, the V gene TRBV9, with D unresolved. This CDR3 has 13 residues. Germline V gene lookup returns CDR1 SGDLS and CDR2 YYNGEE. V lost 3 bases and J 8 bases, leaving 14 bases between the germline ends. The CDR3 loop reads CASSGRVGFEAFF. Here the CDR3 DNA reads TGTGCCAGCAGCGGCCGGGTAGGGTTCGAAGCTTTCTTT.

On this clonotype itself: This may stem from a read error, because a much larger clone lies one nucleotide away. The V gene is TRBV7-2, the J gene TRBJ2-5; D is possibly TRBD1 or TRBD2 (5 bases each). This CDR3 contains 15 residues. Trimming took 6 bases from V and 4 from J, leaving 18 bases between them. Germline CDR1 is SGHTA and CDR2 is FQGNSA. The CDR3 coding sequence is TGTGCCAGCAGATTGGTTGGGGGTTTGGGAGAGACCCAGTACTTC. Its translation: CASRLVGGLGETQYF.

The genes are TRBV20-1 and TRBJ2-2, with 7 bases identical to TRBD2. CDR1 DFQATT and CDR2 SNEGSKA come from the germline V gene (reference sequence). This CDR3 is built from 14 residues. The ends lost 4 bases at V and 0 bases at J; junction bases unmatched: 2. The CDR3 bases are TGCAGTGCTAAGAGCGGGACGAACACCGGGGAGCTGTTTTTT. This encodes CSAKSGTNTGELFF.

The chain recombines TRBV7-8 with TRBJ2-5; D is perhaps TRBD2 (6 bases). The germline V and J ends were trimmed by 7 bases and 7 bases, with 25 bases remaining between them. The CDR3 is made up of 16 amino acids. Germline V gene data show CDR1 as SGHVS and CDR2 as FQNEAQ. DNA of the CDR3: TGTGCCAGCACCGGAGGGACGGAGGTGGGGCAATGGACCCAGTACTTC. It specifies CASTGGTEVGQWTQYF.

This clonotype came up a few times. The rearrangement links TRBV20-1 to TRBJ1-2; 7 bases map to TRBD1. CDR1 is DFQATT and CDR2 is SNEGSKA in the germline V gene (reference sequence). The length of the CDR3 is 12 residues. Trimming cost V 3 bases and J 8 bases; bases outside gene matches: 6. The CDR3 DNA is TGCAGTGCTAGGGCCCCGGGACAGGGCTACACCTTC. This gives the protein CSARAPGQGYTF.

This chain joins TRBV19 and TRBJ1-5; the D is unclear. V lost 11 bases and J 2 bases, leaving 19 bases between the germline ends. CDR3 length: 15 residues. CDR1 and CDR2 from the germline V gene are LNHDA and SQIVND (reference sequence). As DNA, the CDR3 is TGTGCCTGGAGTGTACCCCCCGGGGGCAATCAGCCCCAGCATTTT. Protein sequence: CAWSVPPGGNQPQHF.

This clonotype was seen a few times. The rearrangement links TRBV20-1 to TRBJ1-1, with 9 bases fitting TRBD1. The J segment lost 4 bases and the V segment lost 0 bases, leaving 0 bases of the junction unmatched. This CDR3 has 13 residues. Germline values: CDR1 DFQATT, CDR2 SNEGSKA (reference sequence). The CDR3 DNA reads as TGCAGTGCTAGAGAGGACAGGGGCACTGAAGCTTTCTTT. This codes for CSAREDRGTEAFF.

V gene TRBV24-1 combines with J gene TRBJ2-7, with unresolved D. In germline, CDR1 is KGHDR, CDR2 SFDVKD. The CDR3 extends over 13 amino acids. Trimming removed 3 bases from V and 2 bases from J, with 7 bases in between. This CDR3 reads CATSDRVPYEQYF. The CDR3 DNA sequence: TGTGCCACCAGTGATCGTGTCCCCTACGAGCAGTACTTC.

The V gene is TRBV20-1, the J gene TRBJ1-5; 7 nucleotides match TRBD1. V was pared by 4 bases and J by 1 base, with 4 bases of the junction left unmatched. The CDR3 consists of 14 residues. Germline CDR1 and CDR2: DFQATT and SNEGSKA (reference sequence). The CDR3 sequence: CSATPGQSNQPQHF. CDR3 coding DNA: TGCAGTGCTACACCGGGACAGAGCAATCAGCCCCAGCATTTT.